Shown below are 25 T cell receptor beta chains from a single sample sequenced in a study of human T cells and chemical hapten exposure. Time point noted: patch test 3, about 24 weeks after DPC sensitization. Indicated treatment: therapeutic diphenylcyclopropenone sensitization with weekly scalp DPC. One entry per CDR3 protein, called by TCRdb with MiXCR from the RACE reads. This sample carries tens of thousands of distinct CDR3 sequences, 13% of them seen once, and the ten largest clones take approximately 5.2%. The sample in question was whole blood, obtained in connection with sensitization to the hapten diphenylcyclopropenone (DPC). These receptors all stem from a woman between 50 and 59 years old with alopecia areata. Some clones in this sample may be carry-over from other donors' samples.

There are a few counts of this clonotype. The CDR3 DNA follows: TGCGCCAGCAGCTGGGACCGACTGGGGCCGGAGGAAAAACTGTTTTTT. Translating it yields CASSWDRLGPEEKLFF. This sequence joins TRBV5-1 and TRBJ1-4, with D perhaps matching TRBD1 (5 bases). CDR1 SGHRS and CDR2 YFSETQ come from the germline V gene. Deletions cut 3 bases from V and 8 bases from J, with 20 bases between. The CDR3 runs 16 residues.

The CDR3 bases are TGTGCCAGCAGTTCTACGGGACAGAAATACAATGAGCAGTTCTTC. Translating gives CASSSTGQKYNEQFF. This chain connects TRBV11-2 to TRBJ2-1; TRBD1 matches 7 bases. The CDR3 extends over 15 amino acids. With V trimmed by 6 bases and J by 4 bases, 9 bases remained unmatched. The V gene's germline CDR1 is SGHAT and CDR2 FQNNGV. The full variable domain, in which reference TRBV11-2 and TRBJ2-1 provide the parts outside the CDR3, is EAGVAQSPRYKIIEKRQSVAFWCNPISGHATLYWYQQILGQGPKLLIQFQNNGVVDDSQLPKDRFSAERLKGVDSTLKIQPAKLEDSAVYLCASSSTGQKYNEQFFGPGTRLTVL.

The chain couples TRBV30 to TRBJ2-1; a possible D gene is TRBD2 (6 bases). The CDR3 spans 11 residues. Germline CDR1 and CDR2: GTSNPN and SVGIG (reference sequence). The CDR3 coding sequence is TGTGCTTATAGACTAGTTAACGAGCAGTTCTTC. Translating it yields CAYRLVNEQFF. Based on the CDR3 plus reference TRBV30 and TRBJ2-1, the full variable domain is SQTIHQWPATLVQPVGSPLSLECTVEGTSNPNLYWYRQAAGRGLQLLFYSVGIGQISSEVPQNLSASRPQDRQFILSSKKLLLSDSGFYLCAYRLVNEQFFGPGTRLTVL.

This clonotype occurred many times. The rearrangement links TRBV29-1 to TRBJ2-7; TRBD1 agrees at 8 bases. Unmatched junction bases numbered 8, after V lost 7 bases and J lost 3 bases. Germline CDR1 and CDR2: SQVTM and ANQGSEA. The CDR3 covers 13 residues. CDR3 nucleotide sequence: TGCAGCGCAACCGGGACAGGCTACTACGAGCAGTACTTC. This translates into CSATGTGYYEQYF.

This clonotype was seen repeatedly, ten times or more. The chain couples TRBV10-2 to TRBJ2-3; D remains unclear. CDR3 length: 17 residues. Trimming cost V 2 bases and J 3 bases, with 18 bases left between them. Germline V gene data show CDR1 as WSHSY and CDR2 as SAAADI. This CDR3 reads CASSEAASGLWTDTQYF. DNA for the CDR3: TGCGCCAGCAGTGAGGCGGCGAGTGGGCTCTGGACAGATACGCAGTATTTT.

The chain joins TRBV7-9 to TRBJ1-5; D is ambiguous. This CDR3 region has 14 residues. V was shortened by 1 base and J by 3 bases, with 7 bases between the two germline ends. Germline V gives CDR1 SEHNR, CDR2 FQNEAQ (reference sequence). The CDR3 DNA is TGTGCCAGCAGCTTAGGAGTAATCAATCAGCCCCAGCATTTT. Residues: CASSLGVINQPQHF. Variable domain in full (rest from reference TRBV7-9 and TRBJ1-5): DTGVSQNPRHKITKRGQNVTFRCDPISEHNRLYWYRQTLGQGPEFLTYFQNEAQLEKSRLLSDRFSAERPKGSFSTLEIQRTEQGDSAMYLCASSLGVINQPQHFGDGTRLSIL.

At least ten counts were recorded for this clonotype. The gene calls are TRBV7-9 and TRBJ2-1; D may be TRBD1 or TRBD2 (5 bases each). Germline assignment: CDR1 SEHNR and CDR2 FQNEAQ (reference sequence). CDR3 length: 12 residues. Trimming removed 7 bases at V and 5 bases at J, with 9 bases between. The CDR3 reads CASTPGHNEQFF. The CDR3 region has the DNA TGTGCCAGCACCCCGGGACACAATGAGCAGTTCTTC.

There are many counts of this clonotype. A junction end diverges from the germline sequence, so it may reflect a read error. The CDR3 loop reads CASGLGQNNEQFF. The DNA for the CDR3 is TGTGCCAGCGGCTTAGGGCAAAACAATGAGCAGTTCTTC. The chain employs TRBV7-2 and TRBJ2-1, with unresolved D. Germline V gene lookup returns CDR1 SGHTA and CDR2 FQGNSA. CDR3 size: 13 residues.

This CDR3 reads CAWSRTMNTEAFF. The CDR3 nucleotides read TGTGCCTGGAGTAGGACCATGAACACTGAAGCTTTCTTT. J is TRBJ1-1 and V is TRBV30; D gene unclear. The CDR3 contains 13 residues. Looked up from germline, CDR1 is GTSNPN and CDR2 is SVGIG (reference sequence). The V end lost 2 bases, the J end lost 0 bases, and 7 bases lay between the germline ends.

By share, this clonotype ranks as large (0.1 to 1%). V gene TRBV13 combines with J gene TRBJ2-2; possible D gene TRBD2, 5 bases. Germline CDR1 is PRHDT and CDR2 is FYEKMQ (reference sequence). This CDR3 is 13 amino acids long. The V and J ends lost 5 bases and 7 bases respectively, with 11 bases between them. The CDR3 is CASSLTRIGELFF. The CDR3, as DNA: TGTGCCAGCAGCCTAACTAGAATCGGGGAGCTGTTTTTT.

The gene calls are TRBV7-6 and TRBJ2-7, with TRBD1 matching 12 bases. V was clipped by 5 bases and J by 7 bases; unmatched bases: 6. The CDR3 loop spans 14 amino acids. From germline, CDR1 is SGHVS and CDR2 FNYEAQ. This CDR3 reads CASSAGTGGGEQYF. The CDR3 nucleotides are TGTGCCAGCAGCGCGGGGACAGGGGGCGGTGAGCAGTACTTC. Full variable domain (rest looked up from reference TRBV7-6 and TRBJ2-7): GAGVSQSPRYKVTKRGQDVALRCDPISGHVSLYWYRQALGQGPEFLTYFNYEAQQDKSGLPNDRFSAERPEGSISTLTIQRTEQRDSAMYRCASSAGTGGGEQYFGPGTRLTVT.

This rearrangement joins TRBV7-7 to TRBJ2-2; maybe TRBD2 (6 bases). Germline-derived CDR1 and CDR2 are SSHAT and FNYEAQ (reference sequence). CDR3 size: 16 residues. V was trimmed by 5 bases and J by 5 bases, leaving 18 bases between them. This chain's CDR3 is CASSPGVAVITGELFF. The CDR3, as DNA: TGTGCCAGCAGCCCCGGGGTAGCGGTAATAACCGGGGAGCTGTTTTTT.

Sample share makes this clonotype medium-sized. The chain is built from TRBV29-1 and TRBJ2-3; D unclear. The germline gives CDR1 SQVTM, CDR2 ANQGSEA. V dropped 6 bases and J dropped 2 bases, with 6 bases sitting between them. This CDR3 has 11 amino acids. CDR3 nucleotide sequence: TGCAGCGTCGTTTTCACAGATACGCAGTATTTT. Encoded protein: CSVVFTDTQYF.

At least ten counts were recorded for this clonotype. This sequence joins TRBV10-3 and TRBJ2-1; 8 positions agree with TRBD2. CDR1 is ENHRY and CDR2 is SYGVKD in the germline V gene. The CDR3 consists of 15 residues. V gave up 8 bases and J gave up 8 bases; unmatched junction bases: 14. The CDR3 sequence is CAIGGRAGETDEQFF. In DNA form, the CDR3 reads TGTGCCATCGGGGGCCGAGCGGGAGAGACGGATGAGCAGTTCTTC.

V usage is TRBV13 and J usage is TRBJ2-7; 11 positions agree with TRBD1. Germline V gives CDR1 PRHDT, CDR2 FYEKMQ (reference sequence). V shed 5 bases, J shed 2 bases, and the junction held 11 bases outside the gene matches. This CDR3 contains 17 residues. The CDR3 DNA is TGTGCCAGCAGCCCAGGCCTTCCGGGACAGGGGGCCTACGAGCAGTACTTC. Protein: CASSPGLPGQGAYEQYF.

In its sample, this clonotype was seen a few times. CDR3 protein: CASSLQHSGNTIYF. CDR3 nucleotides: TGTGCCAGCAGTTTACAGCACTCTGGAAACACCATATATTTT. This sequence joins TRBV6-5 and TRBJ1-3; D remains ambiguous. From germline, CDR1 is MNHEY and CDR2 SVGAGI. The germline V and J ends were trimmed by 4 bases and 0 bases, with 7 bases remaining between them. The CDR3 sequence is 14 residues long.

This sequence joins TRBV3-1 and TRBJ2-7; D is undetermined. Germline assignment: CDR1 LGHDT and CDR2 YNNKEL (reference sequence). V was cut by 5 bases and J by 3 bases, with 8 bases left in between. The CDR3 has 12 amino acids. CDR3 sequence: CASSRTYYEQYF. In DNA, the CDR3 is TGTGCCAGCAGCAGAACGTACTACGAGCAGTACTTC.

This chain connects TRBV7-9 to TRBJ2-6, with D unclear. Trimming removed 3 bases from V and 0 bases from J, with 0 bases in between. The CDR3 is 13 residues long. Germline assignment: CDR1 SEHNR and CDR2 FQNEAQ (reference sequence). CDR3 bases: TGTGCCAGCAGCTTCTCTGGGGCCAACGTCCTGACTTTC. It yields the protein CASSFSGANVLTF.

This clonotype has more than one count but fewer than ten. The rearrangement joins TRBV30 to TRBJ2-3; D is perhaps TRBD1 (6 bases). Germline-derived CDR1 and CDR2 are GTSNPN and SVGIG (reference sequence). The ends were cut back, 5 bases at V and 0 bases at J, with 12 bases in the middle. The CDR3 sequence is 14 residues long. The DNA of the CDR3 is TGTGCCTGGGGCAGGGGCGGTAGCACAGATACGCAGTATTTT. This encodes CAWGRGGSTDTQYF.

The chain is built from TRBV11-2 and TRBJ2-2; D is ambiguous. CDR3 length: 11 amino acids. The germline V and J ends were trimmed by 4 bases and 8 bases, with 5 bases remaining between them. Per germline, CDR1 SGHAT and CDR2 FQNNGV. The CDR3 reads CASSSTGELFF. Here the CDR3 DNA reads TGTGCCAGCAGCTCTACGGGGGAGCTGTTTTTT.

Ten or more counts support this clonotype. The chain is built from TRBV12-3 or TRBV12-4 and TRBJ2-2; D is perhaps TRBD1 or TRBD2 (5 bases each). This CDR3 region has 12 residues. The ends were cut back, 7 bases at V and 4 bases at J, with 7 bases in the middle. In DNA form, the CDR3 reads TGTGCCAGCAATGGGGGCACCGGGGAGCTGTTTTTT. Translation gives CASNGGTGELFF.

This clonotype was counted a single time. The J gene is TRBJ2-1, the V gene TRBV4-2; tentative D call: TRBD2 (5 bases). This CDR3 region has 17 residues. Germline V gene lookup returns CDR1 LGHNA and CDR2 YNFKEQ. Trimming cost V 0 bases and J 0 bases, with 12 bases left between them. The CDR3: CASSQEPSRSSYNEQFF. For the CDR3, the DNA is TGTGCCAGCAGCCAAGAACCTAGCAGGAGCTCCTACAATGAGCAGTTCTTC.

The rearrangement joins TRBV29-1 to TRBJ1-5; no definite D call. The ends were cut back, 5 bases at V and 5 bases at J, with 13 bases in the middle. The CDR3 totals 13 residues. CDR1 and CDR2 from the germline V gene are SQVTM and ANQGSEA. The CDR3 DNA sequence: TGCAGCGTTATTGAGGCGGACTATCAGCCCCAGCATTTT. Its translation: CSVIEADYQPQHF. The complete variable domain, with remaining parts taken from reference TRBV29-1 and TRBJ1-5, reads SAVISQKPSRDICQRGTSLTIQCQVDSQVTMMFWYRQQPGQSLTLIATANQGSEATYESGFVIDKFPISRPNLTFSTLTVSNMSPEDSSIYLCSVIEADYQPQHFGDGTRLSIL.

The rearrangement uses TRBV11-2 and TRBJ2-7; unclear D gene. V lost 5 bases and J lost 7, with 15 bases in between. The CDR3 spans 13 residues. Germline-derived CDR1 and CDR2 are SGHAT and FQNNGV. The CDR3 protein is CASSPIRLLEQYF. In DNA, the CDR3 is TGTGCCAGCAGCCCGATACGGCTCCTGGAGCAGTACTTC.

The chain carries TRBV12-3 or TRBV12-4 and TRBJ2-7; a possible D gene is TRBD1 (5 bases). Trimming took off 1 base at V and 4 bases at J, with 8 bases between the two ends. The CDR3 contains 13 residues. DNA of the CDR3: TGTGCCAGCAGTTTAGAACAGGATTACGAGCAGTACTTC. Translating gives CASSLEQDYEQYF.